This T cell receptor beta chain was sequenced during a study of T cells expressing NK-cell markers. With the 5' RACE reads reprocessed, TCRdb shows one record per CDR3 protein and no DNA. The sample has a few hundred thousand distinct CDR3 sequences; the top ten hold 3% to 4.5%. Overall study results and limits: A few of the donors also had these clonotypes leading their CD3+CD56-NKG2C+ fraction. Expanded NKG2C+ T cell clones were not confirmed as HCMV-specific. The study found dominant NKG2C+ clonotypes at 1.0-7.0% of CD8+ T cells in about six donors.

CDR1 is DFQATT, CDR2 SNEGSKA, per germline (reference sequence). The CDR3 loop spans 15 amino acids. Remarks on this clonotype: Its antigen is unknown.

The V gene is TRBV20-1, the J gene TRBJ2-1; TCRdb calls TRBD2, which cannot be checked without DNA. Sequencing input: blood T cells: a sorted CD56 or NKG2C T cell subset, CD4+ or CD8+ T cells, or bulk PBMC T cells (not recorded which). The sequence came from a young man in good health. The CDR3 sequence is CSAHNLGLGSGEQFF.